The present entry profiles one TCR beta chain with its context. No antigen is known for it. The data belong to a study of Tregs in tolerant kidney transplant recipients. Overall study results and limits: Findings come from small patient numbers and require larger validation. Tregs expanded with activated donor B cells seemed most donor-specific.

The V segment lost 4 bases and the J segment 6 bases; nucleotides outside the gene matches: 6. The V gene's germline CDR1 is MGHRA and CDR2 YSYEKL. This CDR3 has 14 amino acids. TCRdb keeps only in-frame clones here, not all; method: immunoSEQ multiplex PCR. The sample contains tens of thousands of clones, over 75% of which appear only once. The nonmyeloablative bone marrow transplants came from related graft donors, with transient mixed chimerism. Unstimulated regulatory T cells (CD4+CD25+CD127-), CD4+CD25- non-regulatory cells, CD4 and CD8 cells were FACS-sorted from thawed PBMCs. V is TRBV4-1 and J is TRBJ1-2; TRBD1 aligns across 9 bases. The origin of this receptor is a human patient who received a combined kidney and bone marrow transplant. A share of the T cells may be of graft donor origin. The sequenced sample was CD4+ T cells from blood (PBMCs), obtained 24 months after the transplant. CDR3 sequence reads: CASSRPWTGDGYTF. The CDR3 DNA reads as TGCGCCAGCAGCCGCCCCTGGACAGGGGATGGCTACACCTTC.